The rows below give T cell receptor beta chains drawn from one sample of a study of shared clonotypes between healthy human individuals. Clones were read by immunoSEQ multiplex PCR, and TCRdb kept only the in-frame ones, dropping some. The sample carries more than 1,200,000 clones, approximately 98.5% recorded once. Sequenced input: naive CD4+ T cells sorted from blood. The receptors shown here come from a man aged 30-40 years in good health. Both conserved end residues are part of each CDR3. Fields, in order: V gene, J gene, D gene, clone size, CDR3 protein, CDR3 DNA. D genes are given only for firm matches. A clone size is listed for some rows: how often the clone was seen (once, few, many), or a class if it is expanded.

v_call: TRBV25-1; j_call: TRBJ1-4; d_call: .; clone_size: .; cdr3_aa: CASSALDSNEKLFF; cdr3_nt: TGTGCCAGCAGTGCCCTAGACAGTAATGAAAAACTGTTTTTT
v_call: TRBV5-1; j_call: TRBJ2-5; d_call: .; clone_size: .; cdr3_aa: CASSLGPRRNGETQYF; cdr3_nt: TGCGCCAGCAGCTTGGGCCCCCGTCGAAACGGAGAGACCCAGTACTTC
v_call: TRBV5-1; j_call: TRBJ2-1; d_call: .; clone_size: .; cdr3_aa: CASSLFGTSVNEQFF; cdr3_nt: TGCGCCAGCAGCTTATTTGGGACTTCGGTGAATGAGCAGTTCTTC
v_call: TRBV2; j_call: TRBJ2-1; d_call: .; clone_size: .; cdr3_aa: CASSRGGNEQFF; cdr3_nt: TGTGCCAGCAGCCGGGGAGGCAATGAGCAGTTCTTC
v_call: TRBV10-2; j_call: TRBJ1-1; d_call: .; clone_size: .; cdr3_aa: CASRGTPTEAFF; cdr3_nt: TGCGCCAGCAGGGGGACACCTACCGAAGCTTTCTTT
v_call: TRBV27; j_call: TRBJ2-2; d_call: TRBD2; clone_size: .; cdr3_aa: CASSFLPAGPNTGELFF; cdr3_nt: TGTGCCAGCAGTTTCTTACCAGCGGGACCGAACACCGGGGAGCTGTTTTTT
v_call: TRBV6-1; j_call: TRBJ1-5; d_call: .; clone_size: .; cdr3_aa: CASSEAGARSYQPQHF; cdr3_nt: TGTGCCAGCAGTGAAGCGGGTGCGAGATCGTATCAGCCCCAGCATTTT
v_call: TRBV5-1; j_call: TRBJ1-5; d_call: .; clone_size: .; cdr3_aa: CASSLDGDGNQPQHF; cdr3_nt: TGCGCCAGCAGCTTGGACGGGGATGGCAATCAGCCCCAGCATTTT
v_call: TRBV11-3; j_call: TRBJ2-7; d_call: .; clone_size: .; cdr3_aa: CASSLSGYEQYF; cdr3_nt: TGTGCCAGCAGCTTATCAGGATACGAGCAGTACTTC
v_call: TRBV4-1; j_call: TRBJ2-5; d_call: .; clone_size: .; cdr3_aa: CASSQVTGNYQETQYF; cdr3_nt: TGCGCCAGCAGCCAAGTAACCGGGAATTACCAAGAGACCCAGTACTTC
v_call: TRBV5-1; j_call: TRBJ2-1; d_call: .; clone_size: .; cdr3_aa: CASSLQDSYNEQFF; cdr3_nt: TGCGCCAGCAGCTTGCAGGACAGTTACAATGAGCAGTTCTTC
v_call: TRBV11-2; j_call: TRBJ1-4; d_call: .; clone_size: .; cdr3_aa: CASSPNLGLDEKLFF; cdr3_nt: TGTGCCAGCAGCCCTAACCTTGGGCTCGATGAAAAACTGTTTTTT
v_call: TRBV18; j_call: TRBJ2-3; d_call: TRBD1; clone_size: once; cdr3_aa: CASSPRDRISTDTQYF; cdr3_nt: TGTGCCAGCTCACCCCGGGACAGGATAAGCACAGATACGCAGTATTTT
v_call: TRBV7-2; j_call: TRBJ2-7; d_call: .; clone_size: .; cdr3_aa: CASSLVAASSYEQYF; cdr3_nt: TGTGCCAGCAGCTTAGTAGCGGCCAGCTCCTACGAGCAGTACTTC
v_call: TRBV28; j_call: TRBJ1-2; d_call: .; clone_size: .; cdr3_aa: CASSTRNRVDIGYTF; cdr3_nt: TGTGCCAGCAGTACTAGAAACAGGGTTGATATTGGCTACACCTTC
v_call: TRBV27; j_call: TRBJ2-7; d_call: TRBD2; clone_size: .; cdr3_aa: CASSGGIFPYEQYF; cdr3_nt: TGTGCCAGCAGCGGGGGGATTTTCCCCTACGAGCAGTACTTC